Each of the 22 T cell receptor beta chains below was sequenced from the same sample in a study of human T cells and chemical hapten exposure. The treatment here: therapeutic diphenylcyclopropenone sensitization with weekly scalp DPC. Library construction involved attaching unique molecular identifiers to individual cDNA molecules, which allowed quantitative, reproducible TCR counting. Via MiXCR, TCRdb re-called the reads, giving one row per CDR3 protein. The table records approximately 3,800 distinct CDR3 sequences, less than 50% of them present only once. Material: whole blood, obtained before DPC sensitization or 2, 6, or about 24 weeks after (not recorded which). The receptors stem from an adult with alopecia areata. Some clones in this sample may be carry-over from other donors' samples. This table probably holds off-target reads from a library built for another chain.

This clonotype occurred a few times. The rearrangement joins TRBV7-9 to TRBJ2-3; tentative D call: TRBD1 (6 bases). Germline V gives CDR1 SEHNR, CDR2 FQNEAQ (reference sequence). The CDR3 contains 16 residues. Trimming removed 5 bases at V and 0 bases at J, with 15 bases between. CDR3 in DNA: TGTGCCAGCAGCCCAGAACATGGACAGAGCACAGATACGCAGTATTTT. It yields the protein CASSPEHGQSTDTQYF.

The chain joins TRBV29-1 to TRBJ2-7; D is uncertain. V lost 6 bases and J 6 bases, leaving 21 bases between the germline ends. Germline CDR1 and CDR2: SQVTM and ANQGSEA. The CDR3 is 14 amino acids. The CDR3 reads CSVAKQTSAGEQYF. CDR3 DNA sequence: TGCAGCGTCGCTAAACAGACCTCAGCTGGCGAGCAGTACTTC.

This clonotype was recorded a few times. In DNA form, the CDR3 reads TGTGCCAGCAGTTTTCCCAGGGGTGAGCAGTACTTC. This translates into CASSFPRGEQYF. The rearrangement uses TRBV28 and TRBJ2-7, with D possibly matching TRBD1 (6 bases). Trimming took off 3 bases at V and 7 bases at J, with 10 bases between the two ends. Germline V lookup: CDR1 MDHEN, CDR2 SYDVKM. The CDR3 length is 12 residues.

CDR3 region: CASSEPLGRGNTGELFF. The DNA for the CDR3 is TGTGCCAGCAGTGAGCCCCTGGGGAGGGGTAACACCGGGGAGCTGTTTTTT. V gene TRBV6-1 combines with J gene TRBJ2-2, with TRBD2 identical over 7 bases. The CDR3 covers 17 residues. V dropped 3 bases and J dropped 2; count of bases not matched to a gene: 9. Germline assignment: CDR1 MNHNS and CDR2 SASEGT.

The chain has TRBV20-1 and TRBJ2-1, with D uncertain. Germline V gives CDR1 DFQATT, CDR2 SNEGSKA (reference sequence). The CDR3 has 8 residues. Written as DNA, the CDR3 is TGCAGCGTTAATGAGCAGTTCTTC. Protein sequence: CSVNEQFF.

The chain combines TRBV2 with TRBJ1-6; TRBD1 is a possible D gene (5 bases). CDR1 and CDR2 from the germline V gene are SNHLY and FYNNEI. The CDR3 totals 14 residues. Trimming took 6 bases from V and 7 from J, leaving 13 bases between them. The CDR3 region has the DNA TGTGCCAGCAGGGGGCGTTCAGGAAATTCACCCCTCCACTTT. This codes for CASRGRSGNSPLHF.

This clonotype was seen just once. V gene TRBV18 combines with J gene TRBJ2-6; TRBD2 might be the D (5 bases). The CDR3 covers 17 residues. CDR1 and CDR2 from the germline V gene are KGHSH and LQKENI. The V and J ends lost 3 bases and 1 base respectively, with 13 bases between them. The CDR3 DNA sequence: TGTGCCAGCTCACCGGGAGAACCCAAATCTGGGGCCAACGTCCTGACTTTC. It encodes CASSPGEPKSGANVLTF.

This clonotype was observed a few times. CDR3 nucleotides: TGTGCCAGCAGTTTAGGGCTAGCGGGTACCAAAAACATTCAGTACTTC. Its translation: CASSLGLAGTKNIQYF. J is TRBJ2-4 and V is TRBV12-3 or TRBV12-4; TRBD2 matches 8 bases. J lost 2 bases, V lost 1 base, and 4 bases had no gene match. The CDR3 totals 16 residues.

J is TRBJ2-7 and V is TRBV11-2; D tentatively fits TRBD1 or TRBD2 (5 bases each). The germline gives CDR1 SGHAT, CDR2 FQNNGV. The ends were cut back, 2 bases at V and 3 bases at J, with 14 bases in the middle. The CDR3 runs to 15 residues. The CDR3 DNA reads TGTGCCAGCAGCTTACGGGGACCCACGGGCTACGAGCAGTACTTC. Translation gives CASSLRGPTGYEQYF.

V and J are TRBV6-2 or TRBV6-3 and TRBJ1-2; 7 positions agree with TRBD1. The germline CDR1 and CDR2 sequences are MNHEY and SVGEGT. This CDR3 has 14 amino acids. V shed 6 bases, J shed 9 bases, and the junction held 13 bases outside the gene matches. In nucleotides, the CDR3 is TGTGCCAGCAGACCTTCTGGACAGGCCCTCCGCTACACCTTC. This sequence encodes CASRPSGQALRYTF.

This clonotype was detected a few times. The CDR3 loop is CASSVGAHGYTF. CDR3 coding DNA: TGTGCCAGCAGCGTAGGGGCCCACGGCTACACCTTC. The chain employs TRBV9 and TRBJ1-2; D gene unclear. Trimming pared 0 bases from V and 8 bases from J, leaving 8 bases between. The germline CDR1 and CDR2 sequences are SGDLS and YYNGEE. The CDR3 has 12 residues.

This clonotype was seen a few times. V and J are TRBV19 and TRBJ2-2; the D gene is possibly TRBD1 (5 bases). V was pared by 5 bases and J by 0 bases, with 10 bases between. The CDR3 has 15 residues. Germline V gene sequence: CDR1 LNHDA, CDR2 SQIVND (reference sequence). The CDR3 sequence: CASSLDTSNTGELFF. In DNA, the CDR3 is TGTGCCAGTAGTTTGGACACCTCGAACACCGGGGAGCTGTTTTTT.

The chain has TRBV11-2 and TRBJ2-7; D call uncertain. CDR3 size: 13 residues. Germline values: CDR1 SGHAT, CDR2 FQNNGV. V dropped 2 bases and J dropped 9 bases, with 14 bases sitting between them. CDR3 DNA sequence: TGTGCCAGCAGCTTATCAGCCCCAGCAGGGCAGTACTTC. It codes for CASSLSAPAGQYF.

The chain employs TRBV5-1 and TRBJ2-1, with D maybe TRBD2 (5 bases). Between the trimmed V and J ends, which lost 2 bases and 3 bases, there was a span of 12 bases. The CDR3 sequence is 15 residues long. CDR1 SGHRS and CDR2 YFSETQ come from the germline V gene. CDR3 bases: TGCGCCAGCAGCTTACCGGGGTACCTCTACAATGAGCAGTTCTTC. Translation: CASSLPGYLYNEQFF.

This chain uses TRBV18 with TRBJ1-6, with no clear D. The V and J ends lost 5 bases and 5 bases respectively, with 7 bases between them. This CDR3 has 13 amino acids. Germline V gene data show CDR1 as KGHSH and CDR2 as LQKENI. For the CDR3, the DNA is TGTGCCAGCTCATCGGGCAATAATTCACCCCTCCACTTT. It is translated as CASSSGNNSPLHF.

The J gene is TRBJ1-6, the V gene TRBV29-1, with 9 bases fitting TRBD1. J was trimmed by 7 bases and V by 6 bases; bases with no gene match: 4. Germline V gene lookup returns CDR1 SQVTM and CDR2 ANQGSEA. The CDR3 length is 13 residues. CDR3 sequence: CSVRDRVNSPLHF. The CDR3 bases are TGCAGCGTCAGGGACAGGGTGAATTCACCCCTCCACTTT. Full variable domain (outside the CDR3, taken from reference TRBV29-1 and TRBJ1-6): SAVISQKPSRDICQRGTSLTIQCQVDSQVTMMFWYRQQPGQSLTLIATANQGSEATYESGFVIDKFPISRPNLTFSTLTVSNMSPEDSSIYLCSVRDRVNSPLHFGNGTRLTVT.

This clonotype occurred once. The chain joins TRBV7-6 to TRBJ2-3, with 7 bases matching TRBD2. The V and J ends lost 5 bases and 3 bases, in that order; junction bases with no gene match: 14. The germline CDR1 and CDR2 sequences are SGHVS and FNYEAQ. The CDR3 sequence is 17 residues long. For the CDR3, the DNA is TGTGCCAGCAGCCGACAACTTAGCGGGCCCAGGACAGATACGCAGTATTTT. Translating gives CASSRQLSGPRTDTQYF.

DNA of the CDR3: TGTGCCAGCAGCCAATTCTTGGCCTACGAGCAGTACTTC. Encoded protein: CASSQFLAYEQYF. This sequence joins TRBV3-1 and TRBJ2-7, with unresolved D. V shed 2 bases and J shed 2 bases, with 7 bases lying between them. Germline V gives CDR1 LGHDT, CDR2 YNNKEL (reference sequence). The CDR3 runs 13 residues.

The rearrangement joins TRBV5-1 to TRBJ2-4, with 9 bases that match TRBD1. The CDR3 is 15 residues long. With 4 bases clipped from V and 9 bases from J, the junction kept 11 bases outside the gene matches. The germline V gene has CDR1 SGHRS and CDR2 YFSETQ. CDR3 sequence (DNA): TGCGCCAGCAGCCCCAGCGGGACAGGGACGGGCATTCAGTACTTC. Residues: CASSPSGTGTGIQYF.

This clonotype was seen only once. The genes are TRBV10-3 and TRBJ2-5, with 7 bases matching TRBD1. The CDR3 extends over 14 amino acids. The V gene's germline CDR1 is ENHRY and CDR2 SYGVKD. The J segment lost 4 bases and the V segment lost 6 bases, leaving 8 bases of the junction unmatched. The chain's CDR3 is CAIRSRGLLETQYF. CDR3 bases: TGTGCCATCAGGTCGAGGGGGCTATTAGAGACCCAGTACTTC.

A single count supports this clonotype. The chain uses TRBV3-1 and TRBJ2-7; 7 bases match TRBD1. The ends lost 5 bases at V and 6 bases at J; junction bases unmatched: 7. Germline CDR1 reads LGHDT; CDR2 reads YNNKEL (reference sequence). The CDR3 extends over 13 amino acids. CDR3 sequence (DNA): TGTGCCAGCAGCGAGGGGGCGACGAGCGAGCAGTACTTC. Translated, it gives CASSEGATSEQYF.

This clonotype was detected a few times. This chain uses TRBV3-1 with TRBJ2-5; 8 nucleotides agree with TRBD2. Germline assignment: CDR1 LGHDT and CDR2 YNNKEL (reference sequence). V dropped 1 base and J dropped 3; count of bases not matched to a gene: 4. The CDR3 runs to 15 residues. CDR3 nucleotide sequence: TGTGCCAGCAGCCAAGGTGTACTAGCGGAAGAGACCCAGTACTTC. This gives the protein CASSQGVLAEETQYF.